This T cell receptor beta chain is drawn from a study of T cell responses to AZD1222 COVID-19 vaccine. The wider study: Samples with a second dose at about 4 or about 12 weeks were pooled together.

The data were produced by immunoSEQ multiplex PCR, yet TCRdb's version contains in-frame clones alone and is incomplete. Found here are 130,000 to 150,000 clones, under 95% of them singletons; the top ten hold about 1.9%. The V gene's germline CDR1 is LNHDA and CDR2 SQIVND (reference sequence). The CDR3 loop spans 17 amino acids. The V end lost 4 bases, the J end lost 1 base, and 17 bases lay between the germline ends. Concerning this clone: What it binds is not known.

Whole-study findings and limits: Increased Spike-specific TCR breadth and depth were observed after two AZD1222 doses. Baseline antibody screening turned up just a handful of seropositive AZD1222 recipients.

The origin of this receptor is an adult in good health. This material consisted of peripheral blood, taken on day 0 of AZD1222 vaccination. The chain carries TRBV19 and TRBJ1-5, with D possibly being TRBD1 (5 bases). The CDR3: CASSTGLTSGSNQPQHF. The CDR3 DNA reads as TGTGCCAGTAGTACGGGACTGACCTCTGGGAGCAATCAGCCCCAGCATTTT.